This T cell receptor (beta chain) was retrieved from a study of beta chain features in type 1 diabetes. Since all of the isolated RNA was reverse transcribed, expressed TCRB transcripts were what got sequenced. Sequencing was performed with immunoSEQ multiplex PCR; in TCRdb, only in-frame clones are kept and a portion is missing. The sample shows 130,000 to 150,000 clones, less than 11% of them seen only once. This clone was detected many times. This TCR derives from a man between 18 and 29 years old in good health. Sequencing used naive CD4+ T cells from blood.

The CDR3 region is CAWSVGGATEAFF. CDR3 in DNA: TGTGCCTGGAGTGTCGGGGGGGCGACTGAAGCTTTCTTT. The rearrangement joins TRBV30 to TRBJ1-1, with D possibly TRBD1 on 6 matching bases. The CDR3 runs to 13 residues. CDR1 is GTSNPN, CDR2 SVGIG, per germline (reference sequence). Trimming removed 0 bases at V and 5 bases at J, with 10 bases between.